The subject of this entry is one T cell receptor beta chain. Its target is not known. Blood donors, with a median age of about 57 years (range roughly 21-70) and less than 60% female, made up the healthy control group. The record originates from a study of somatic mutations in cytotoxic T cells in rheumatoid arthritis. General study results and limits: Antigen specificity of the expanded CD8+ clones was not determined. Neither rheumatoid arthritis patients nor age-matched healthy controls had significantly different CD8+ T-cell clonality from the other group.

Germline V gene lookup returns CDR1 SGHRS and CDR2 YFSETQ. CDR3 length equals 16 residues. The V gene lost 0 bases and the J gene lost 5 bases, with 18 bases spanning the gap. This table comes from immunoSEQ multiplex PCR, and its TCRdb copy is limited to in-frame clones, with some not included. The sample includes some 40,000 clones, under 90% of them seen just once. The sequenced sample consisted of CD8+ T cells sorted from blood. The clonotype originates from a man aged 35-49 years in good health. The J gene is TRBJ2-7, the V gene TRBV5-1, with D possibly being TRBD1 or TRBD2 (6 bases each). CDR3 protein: CASSLVGGGLQDEQYF. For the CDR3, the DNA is TGCGCCAGCAGCTTGGTTGGAGGGGGTTTGCAGGACGAGCAGTACTTC.